The source of this T cell receptor (beta chain) is a study of T-cell memory formation after mild COVID-19. Overall study findings and caveats: CD4/CD8 balance held among clones contracting day 15 to 85, and later expanders leaned CD4+. The SARS-CoV-2 specificity of second-wave clones reaching peak at day 37 remained unverified.

This clonotype was seen only a few times. Its specificity is not known. The germline V gene has CDR1 PRHDT and CDR2 FYEKMQ (reference sequence). Germline trimming cut 5 bases from V and 3 bases from J; bases unmatched to any gene: 7. The CDR3 sequence is 17 residues long. After 5'RACE with constant-segment primers, TCR alpha and TCR beta cDNA libraries carrying sample barcodes and UMIs were obtained. Each CDR3 protein is one row after TCRdb ran MiXCR on the 5' RACE reads. In the table there are 300,000 to 350,000 distinct CDR3 sequences, around 13% of which are singletons. The receptor was derived from a man younger than 30 who had mild COVID-19 (a few samples of this study predate the infection). Cell type and time point are not known. The chain links TRBV13 to TRBJ2-6; the match to TRBD1 covers 10 bases. Sequenced sample: PBMCs or a T cell subset sorted from them (not recorded which). CDR3 in amino acids: CASSTWTGGVGANVLTF. CDR3 nucleotide sequence: TGTGCCAGCAGCACCTGGACAGGGGGAGTTGGGGCCAACGTCCTGACTTTC.